The 6 T cell receptor beta chains presented below share a single source sample, sequenced in a study of blood T cell repertoires in COVID-19. The assay was immunoSEQ multiplex PCR, and TCRdb's table has in-frame clones only and misses some. The sample gives under 150,000 clones, approximately 84% of which show up once; 1.9% is in the top ten. Material for sequencing was peripheral blood. These receptors were obtained from an older man with acute or convalescent COVID-19.

The chain uses TRBV4-1 and TRBJ1-5, with 7 bases aligning to TRBD1. The CDR3 consists of 16 residues. Germline CDR1 MGHRA, CDR2 YSYEKL. V shed 2 bases and J 6 bases; nucleotides not matched to a gene: 10. CDR3 region: CASSQYLTGTFQPQHF. Written as DNA, the CDR3 is TGCGCCAGCAGCCAATATTTGACAGGGACTTTTCAGCCCCAGCATTTT.

J is TRBJ1-2 and V is TRBV19; 7 bases fit TRBD1. From germline, CDR1 is LNHDA and CDR2 SQIVND (reference sequence). This CDR3 region has 14 residues. The V segment lost 8 bases and the J segment 2 bases; nucleotides outside the gene matches: 8. CDR3 protein: CASVEQGRNYGYTF. DNA of the CDR3: TGTGCCAGTGTTGAACAGGGGCGGAACTATGGCTACACCTTC.

The chain has TRBV3-1 (or the pseudogene TRBV3-2) and TRBJ1-1, with a possible D match to TRBD1 (5 bases). Germline-derived CDR1 and CDR2 are LGHDT and YNNKEL (reference sequence). Deletions cut 6 bases from V and 0 bases from J, with 11 bases between. This CDR3 region has 14 residues. The CDR3 coding sequence is TGTGCCAGCAGGGCGGGGGGACTGAACACTGAAGCTTTCTTT. The encoded protein is CASRAGGLNTEAFF.

This chain uses TRBV15 with TRBJ2-6; D is possibly TRBD2 (7 bases). The V end was cut by 3 bases, the J end by 0 bases, with 15 bases between. The germline V gene has CDR1 LNHNV and CDR2 YYDKDF (reference sequence). This CDR3 comprises 18 residues. CDR3 residues: CATSSRGDISSGANVLTF. CDR3 DNA sequence: TGTGCCACCAGCAGTCGGGGGGACATTTCCTCTGGGGCCAACGTCCTGACTTTC.

Written as DNA, the CDR3 is TGCAGCGTTGGGTTACAGGGATTTGGTGAAGCTTTCTTT. Its protein product is CSVGLQGFGEAFF. V and J are TRBV29-1 and TRBJ1-1, with a possible D match to TRBD1 (6 bases). The CDR3 is made up of 13 amino acids. The germline gives CDR1 SQVTM, CDR2 ANQGSEA. Trimming took off 4 bases at V and 7 bases at J, with 16 bases between the two ends. The full variable domain, with the rest looked up from reference TRBV29-1 and TRBJ1-1, is SAVISQKPSRDICQRGTSLTIQCQVDSQVTMMFWYRQQPGQSLTLIATANQGSEATYESGFVIDKFPISRPNLTFSTLTVSNMSPEDSSIYLCSVGLQGFGEAFFGQGTRLTVV.

This CDR3 is CASSDSWRTGSLYGYTF. The CDR3 bases are TGTGCCAGCAGTGACTCGTGGAGGACAGGATCTCTCTATGGCTACACCTTC. The chain joins TRBV6-4 to TRBJ1-2, with 7 bases lining up with TRBD1. Germline-derived CDR1 and CDR2 are MRHNA and SNTAGT. The length of the CDR3 is 17 residues. The junction had 11 bases not matched to a gene; V was cut back by 0 bases and J by 4 bases.